This TCR beta chain was found in a study of cytomegalovirus exposure and HLA in healthy donors listed by TCRdb under 2017. Background for the entire study: An earlier analysis of about 560 of the donors reported about 300 Gb of sequence data and approximately 120 million unique TCR beta sequences obtained from about 200 million T cells. In a later genetic analysis, genome-wide SNP genotypes for about 55% of the roughly 700 donors were used, and that subset was treated as a discovery cohort. Class I and class II HLA loci were covered by the typing at four-digit resolution. In the later analysis, no new phenotypic data were used to find candidate immune exposures; instead, reliance was placed on TCR beta sequences and their occurrence across donors. Typing coverage varied by locus: roughly 629-640 donors for A, B, C, DRB1 and DQB1; under 550 for DQA1; more than 600 for DPA1; 450 to 480 for DPB1. A separate validation cohort of approximately 130 different subjects was used in addition to the roughly 670-subject first cohort. The study used immunosequencing to profile the T cell repertoires of approximately 640 subjects and linked those repertoires to cytomegalovirus serostatus. Among 350 to 400 genotyped donors of the cohort, an average of around 240,000 unique TCR beta nucleotide sequences were sequenced per donor, roughly 20% of them non-productive. A later analysis re-examined previously published TCR beta repertoires from just over 650 donors and added high-resolution HLA genotyping to investigate patterns of TCR occurrence. The study was designed to test whether signatures of past pathogen exposure could be identified by cataloging public T cell receptors. Donor age, sex, ethnicity and CMV serostatus were collected together with the repertoire data. All discovery cohort repertoires had been generated on a single sequencing platform. High-throughput TCR immunosequencing, statistical association of individual TCRs with disease status, and machine learning were combined to predict cytomegalovirus infection status. Five DR-DQ haplotypes were handled as single units for association and clustering, since linkage in the cohort was strong. Of the approximately 370 genotyped donors, roughly 80% were placed in the genetic ancestry cluster associated with self-reported Caucasian donors. An early release that covered 640 HLA-typed donors contained approximately 300 gigabases of sequencing data and about 93 million unique TCR sequences. To decide whether each TCR beta V gene segment behaved as functional or pseudogenic, an earlier analysis of several hundred of the donors relied on high-throughput TCR beta sequencing.

Overall study results and their limits: Strong co-occurrence of HLA alleles, especially DR and DQ, made assigning TCR associations to individual alleles difficult. At a false discovery rate of 0.05, a later analysis linked roughly 17,000 TCR beta sequences to specific HLA alleles. This cohort had only TCR beta chains sequenced, and the lack of alpha or paired-chain data limited which features could be detected. Immune exposure information for the cohort was limited to CMV serostatus. Compared with equally common non-associated chains, HLA-associated TCR beta chains in a later analysis were more clonally expanded and had lower generation probabilities. Because HLA typing was unavailable for some donors at each locus, only the typed subset was used in association tests. The study listed 164 TCR beta chains as associated with cytomegalovirus. A further reported finding was that TCR beta sequences accurately predicted the HLA-A and HLA-B alleles for most subjects in the first cohort. Most TCR sequences were seen in very few donors, while some public TCRs were found in many individuals. Linkage disequilibrium might explain the correlated functional status among segregating V segments, but an unknown experimental factor could not be ruled out. The sequencing pipeline was judged likely to have produced a cluster of highly shared sequence variants as a technical artifact. An association between a missense DCLRE1C variant and V-gene and J-gene trimming of TCR beta chains was found in a later genetic analysis and replicated in an independent cohort. Presence/absence analyses assumed roughly uniform sequencing depth across donors, an assumption that may not hold. In a later genetic analysis, fewer N-insertions in productive TCRs were reported among donors in an Asian-associated ancestry cluster than the roughly 700-donor mean. In an earlier analysis of about 550 of the donors, most TCR beta V segments were observed in productive rearrangements about 90% or about 30% of the time, broadly matching IMGT annotations. In both the original and validation cohorts, the classifier was reported to diagnose cytomegalovirus status with high specificity and sensitivity. Most CMV-associated TCR beta chains appeared to be HLA-restricted in a later analysis, and the HLA associations seemed to be driven largely by CMV exposure. In vitro tests confirmed that a few of the cytomegalovirus-associated TCR beta chains recognize cytomegalovirus antigens. Around 16 rarely observed V segments, including chromosome 9 orphons, were excluded from the earlier analysis of several hundred of the donors because counts were too low. A later analysis reported that several top co-occurrence clusters appeared linked to parvovirus B19, influenza, CMV and Epstein-Barr virus. The authors suggested that the approach could potentially be extended to other disease states and immunological phenotypes. In a later analysis, TCR association rates were found to vary across HLA loci, with the most associated TCRs seen for DRB1 alleles and the fewest for HLA-C alleles.

To note about this clone: This clone's antigen is unknown. Qualities for individual bases were not recorded, and no much larger clone is one base off.

The cohort comprised around 700 healthy bone marrow donors. All cohort members were sampled while nominally healthy, although unrecorded immune exposures were likely present. The donor tested CMV seropositive, placing the donor among the 250 to 300 seropositive members of the cohort. Each donor provided a peripheral blood sample, and peripheral blood mononuclear cells were used for TCR beta sequencing. The Qiagen DNeasy Blood Extraction Kit was used to extract genomic DNA from the blood cell samples. The library relied on the immunoSEQ multiplex PCR assay. A mixture of 60 forward primers for TCR Vbeta segments and 13 reverse primers for TCR Jbeta segments was used in the multiplex PCR. Amplification of the CDR3 region of rearranged TCR beta genes was performed with a multiplex PCR assay on genomic DNA. The Illumina HiSeq System was used to sequence the amplified TCR beta libraries as 87-base-pair reads. Concerning the study's data processing: A later analysis counted about 80 million unique TCR beta chains across the 670 or so repertoires, and roughly 9.9 million of these chains were shared by at least two donors. A nearest-neighbor algorithm error-corrected the raw reads and collapsed the reads into unique sequences, merging closely related sequences to remove PCR and sequencing errors. Alignment of CDR3 sequences to IMGT reference sequences was used to assign V, D and J gene segments. For a sequence to be retained, a match of at least six nucleotides to both a V gene segment and a J gene segment was required. Rearrangements were classified as productive when the CDR3 lacked stop codons and remained in frame with V and J, and all other rearrangements were classified as non-productive. CDR3 was defined according to IMGT convention as the region running from the second conserved V-encoded cysteine to the conserved J-encoded phenylalanine. In an earlier analysis of 587 of the donors, sequences lacking an unambiguous match to a single V gene segment were excluded. An earlier analysis of 587 of the donors classified V segments as functional when productive rearrangements were above 56.7% and as segregating when the standard deviation between donors was above 5%. To diagnose cytomegalovirus status from the catalog of TCR beta chain sequences, a statistical classification framework was built. A later analysis assigned V and J genes by comparing TCR nucleotide sequences with IMGT/GENE-DB human TR gene sequences. In a later analysis, CDR3 sequences and most-parsimonious VDJ recombination scenarios were assigned using the TCRdist pipeline. In a later analysis, each TCR beta chain was defined by its CDR3 amino acid sequence together with its V-gene family, and reads lacking a unique V-gene family were excluded. As a way to deal with suspected cross-contamination and a sequencing artifact, a later analysis dropped 450 to 600 nucleotide sequences that were highly shared and had low generation probability. In a later analysis, a clonal expansion index for each public chain was calculated from normalized within-repertoire ranks of inferred template counts. In a later analysis, generation probabilities were computed using a VDJ recombination model fitted to out-of-frame rearrangements, and the results were checked against IGoR. A later analysis scored TCR-TCR, TCR-HLA and TCR-CMV co-occurrence with hypergeometric tests, applying a repertoire-size bias correction to TCR pairs. A later analysis estimated false discovery rates by permuting HLA or CMV assignments 20 times. A later analysis grouped co-occurring TCRs with DBSCAN, adding TCRdist sequence similarity when clustering within HLA-allele-positive subsets. Co-occurrence clustering excluded repertoires with fewer than 30,000 or more than 120,000 public chains, plus five with anomalous nucleotide sharing. The table comes from immuneACCESS by way of TCRdb, which keeps in-frame sequences with V and J called. Part of the clones is missing from these tables; in studies checked, under half for an unresolved V gene and the rest for unknown reasons. That table is the source of V, J and clone size, and D and trimming were worked out from the DNA. The sample yields about 110,000 clones; roughly 80% were counted once. 22% of the sample is in the top ten clones.

Sequenced input: PBMCs. This sequence originates from a man younger than 40 in good health and CMV-seropositive.

The CDR3 reads CASLRTSGIPSYNEQFF. The nucleotide sequence reads as follows: TGTGCCAGCCTTAGGACTAGCGGGATTCCTTCCTACAATGAGCAGTTCTTC. Rearrangement joined TRBV2 to TRBJ2-1; TRBD2 matches 12 bases in the middle. CDR1 and CDR2 (SNHLY, FYNNEI) derive from the germline V gene. From V the trimming removes 8 bases and from J it removes 1 base, while the gene matches leave 9 bases of the junction unaccounted for. From its cysteine to its phenylalanine, the CDR3 spans 17 amino acids. Only the CDR3 portion is preserved as DNA: 51 bases, with reading frame beginning at the first base.